The 23 T cell receptor beta chains below were found in one sample sequenced in a study of CD8 T cells in ankylosing spondylitis. TCRdb re-called the 5' RACE reads with MiXCR, one entry per CDR3 protein. The sample has about 150,000 distinct CDR3 sequences, around 43% seen once; the top ten hold nearly 15%. Material: synovial fluid, either unsorted or a sorted T cell fraction (not recorded which). The receptors shown here come from a male donor with ankylosing spondylitis.

The V gene is TRBV10-3, the J gene TRBJ2-3; D not resolved. CDR1 is ENHRY and CDR2 is SYGVKD in the germline V gene. V lost 3 bases, J lost 4 bases, and 14 bases lay in between. The CDR3 consists of 15 residues. CDR3 residues: CAISERVVAADTQYF. The DNA for the CDR3 is TGTGCCATCAGTGAACGTGTCGTGGCGGCAGATACGCAGTATTTT.

The CDR3 is CASSAKSVVAFDEQFF. The CDR3 DNA reads as TGTGCCAGCTCTGCGAAAAGTGTGGTAGCATTCGATGAGCAGTTCTTC. The chain uses TRBV18 and TRBJ2-1; D gene ambiguous. V was pared by 6 bases and J by 8 bases, with 23 bases between. This CDR3 contains 16 residues. Germline assignment: CDR1 KGHSH and CDR2 LQKENI.

The V gene is TRBV28, the J gene TRBJ2-7, with TRBD1 as a possible D gene (6 bases). V lost 1 base, J lost 4 bases, and 23 bases lay in between. CDR3 length: 18 residues. Germline-derived CDR1 and CDR2 are MDHEN and SYDVKM. The CDR3 DNA sequence: TGTGCCAGCAGTTTATTCTTGGCCGACCCGGGACACCTTTACGAGCAGTACTTC. It encodes CASSLFLADPGHLYEQYF.

In its sample, this clonotype was seen a few times. CDR3 DNA: TGCGCCAGCAGCCTTAAACTTAATCAGCCCCAGCATTTT. Protein sequence: CASSLKLNQPQHF. The V gene is TRBV5-1, the J gene TRBJ1-5, with unresolved D. The CDR3 runs to 13 residues. V was pared by 4 bases and J by 4 bases, with 9 bases between. Germline values: CDR1 SGHRS, CDR2 YFSETQ.

The V call is TRBV5-1, the J call TRBJ2-5; TRBD1 agrees at 9 bases. Per the germline V gene, CDR1 is SGHRS and CDR2 is YFSETQ. J lost 6 bases, V lost 0 bases, and 6 bases had no gene match. This CDR3 region has 15 residues. For the CDR3, the DNA is TGCGCCAGCAGCTTGGAGTGGGACAGGGCGAAGACCCAGTACTTC. Translation gives CASSLEWDRAKTQYF.

V and J are TRBV24-1 and TRBJ2-2; possibly TRBD1 or TRBD2 for D (6 bases each). Looked up from germline, CDR1 is KGHDR and CDR2 is SFDVKD. The V and J ends lost 4 bases and 12 bases respectively, with 29 bases between them. The CDR3 loop spans 18 amino acids. The CDR3 protein is CATSDPGQSDFPGVQLFF. The DNA for the CDR3 is TGTGCCACCAGTGACCCCGGACAGAGCGATTTCCCGGGAGTTCAGCTGTTTTTT.

The sample holds a few counts of this clonotype. V gene TRBV25-1 combines with J gene TRBJ1-4, with TRBD1 matching 9 bases. Germline-derived CDR1 and CDR2 are MGHDK and SYGVNS. With 3 bases clipped from V and 2 bases from J, the junction kept 7 bases outside the gene matches. CDR3 length: 17 amino acids. In nucleotides, the CDR3 is TGTGCCAGCAGTGATCCCACAGGGGGCGCGACTAATGAAAAACTGTTTTTT. This codes for CASSDPTGGATNEKLFF.

The V call is TRBV4-3, the J call TRBJ2-1; TRBD2 matches 8 bases. The CDR3 is 17 amino acids. J was trimmed by 8 bases and V by 3 bases; bases with no gene match: 15. The V gene's germline CDR1 is LGHNA and CDR2 YSLEER. The CDR3 DNA is TGCGCCAGCAGCCAGGAAAGACTAGCGTCACCTGGCGATGAGCAGTTCTTC. Protein: CASSQERLASPGDEQFF.

This clonotype was detected only a few times. The V and J genes are TRBV7-3 and TRBJ1-5; 9 nucleotides align to TRBD1. V gave up 0 bases and J gave up 3 bases; unmatched junction bases: 9. Germline V lookup: CDR1 SGHTA, CDR2 FQGTGA. CDR3 length equals 18 residues. The CDR3 region is CASSLTRTGAKYNQPQHF. Here the CDR3 DNA reads TGTGCCAGCAGCTTAACGCGGACAGGGGCAAAGTACAATCAGCCCCAGCATTTT.

In this sample, this clonotype turned up a few times. The chain couples TRBV6-6 to TRBJ2-1; D not resolved. Germline values: CDR1 MNHNY, CDR2 SVGAGI (reference sequence). V shed 2 bases and J shed 5 bases, with 4 bases lying between them. The CDR3 runs to 12 residues. CDR3 residues: CASSYTDNEQFF. The CDR3 DNA is TGTGCCAGCAGTTACACGGACAATGAGCAGTTCTTC.

The V gene is TRBV28, the J gene TRBJ2-5; possibly TRBD2 for D (5 bases). Trimming pared 7 bases from V and 1 base from J, leaving 13 bases between. The CDR3 is made up of 14 amino acids. Germline V lookup: CDR1 MDHEN, CDR2 SYDVKM. The CDR3 here is CASTIGRSQETQYF. The DNA for the CDR3 is TGTGCCAGCACCATAGGGAGATCCCAAGAGACCCAGTACTTC. Full variable domain (rest looked up from reference TRBV28 and TRBJ2-5): DVKVTQSSRYLVKRTGEKVFLECVQDMDHENMFWYRQDPGLGLRLIYFSYDVKMKEKGDIPEGYSVSREKKERFSLILESASTNQTSMYLCASTIGRSQETQYFGPGTRLLVL.

In this sample, this clonotype turned up once. This chain connects TRBV7-9 to TRBJ2-5; the D call may be TRBD1 or TRBD2 (5 bases each). The CDR3 is 16 amino acids. The germline V gene has CDR1 SEHNR and CDR2 FQNEAQ (reference sequence). Trimming left V 6 bases short and J 1 base short, with 18 bases between. As DNA, the CDR3 is TGTGCCAGCAGTTCCGGGGCCGACACACGCCAAGAGACCCAGTACTTC. Its protein product is CASSSGADTRQETQYF.

The chain recombines TRBV11-1 with TRBJ2-3; TRBD2 matches at 7 bases. The V gene's germline CDR1 is SGHAT and CDR2 FQDESV (reference sequence). This CDR3 region has 20 residues. The V and J ends lost 2 bases and 0 bases, in that order; junction bases with no gene match: 17. CDR3 bases: TGTGCCAGCAGCTTATCCCCCGGACTAGTGGCCTGGGGTAGCACAGATACGCAGTATTTT. Its protein is CASSLSPGLVAWGSTDTQYF.

This clonotype was found a few times. The chain uses TRBV4-2 and TRBJ1-1, with D tentatively TRBD1 (5 bases). Germline V CDR1 and CDR2: LGHNA, YNFKEQ. CDR3 length equals 16 residues. The V and J ends lost 1 base and 0 bases respectively, with 12 bases between them. DNA of the CDR3: TGTGCCAGCAGCCAAGTTCCAGGGCTAATGAACACTGAAGCTTTCTTT. Its translation is CASSQVPGLMNTEAFF.

This clonotype was seen a handful of times. V and J are TRBV12-3 or TRBV12-4 and TRBJ1-4; TRBD1 matches 9 bases. V lost 4 bases and J lost 8; bases outside the gene matches: 8. The CDR3 spans 15 residues. The CDR3 region is CASSSRDRVDEKLFF. The CDR3 DNA reads TGTGCCAGCAGTTCACGGGACAGGGTGGACGAAAAACTGTTTTTT.

The chain joins TRBV13 to TRBJ2-5; 8 nucleotides line up with TRBD1. CDR3 length: 16 amino acids. The trim removed 5 bases at V and 4 bases at J, leaving 12 bases unmatched. Germline values: CDR1 PRHDT, CDR2 FYEKMQ (reference sequence). In DNA, the CDR3 is TGTGCCAGCAGCCCCACCACGGACAGGGAGGTAGAGACCCAGTACTTC. Translating gives CASSPTTDREVETQYF.

The table lists this clonotype with a few counts. CDR3 protein: CASSSTRDTEAFF. The CDR3 DNA reads TGCGCCAGCAGCTCCACCAGGGATACTGAAGCTTTCTTT. The chain employs TRBV5-1 and TRBJ1-1, with a weak D call TRBD1 (5 bases). V dropped 3 bases and J dropped 5 bases, with 11 bases sitting between them. The germline gives CDR1 SGHRS, CDR2 YFSETQ. There are 13 residues in the CDR3.

The CDR3 DNA follows: TGTGCCAGCAGCGTAGGTTCCCCTAGCTACAATGAGCAGTTCTTC. It translates to CASSVGSPSYNEQFF. The gene calls are TRBV9 and TRBJ2-1; D uncertain. The CDR3 has 15 amino acids. Germline lookup yields CDR1 SGDLS and CDR2 YYNGEE. V lost 0 bases, J lost 3 bases, and 10 bases lay in between.

The chain recombines TRBV27 with TRBJ2-7, with D perhaps matching TRBD1 or TRBD2 (5 bases each). Germline CDR1 reads MNHEY; CDR2 reads SMNVEV (reference sequence). The CDR3 runs 16 residues. V gave up 2 bases and J gave up 3 bases, with 17 bases separating them. CDR3 residues: CASSLEGGGAYYEQYF. DNA of the CDR3: TGTGCCAGCAGTTTAGAGGGTGGGGGAGCCTACTACGAGCAGTACTTC.

The chain uses TRBV29-1 and TRBJ1-1, with D perhaps matching TRBD1 (6 bases). The germline CDR1 and CDR2 sequences are SQVTM and ANQGSEA. V lost 0 bases, J lost 5 bases, and 13 bases lay in between. CDR3 size: 14 residues. CDR3 protein: CSVEDQGMGTEAFF. CDR3 in DNA: TGCAGCGTTGAAGATCAGGGGATGGGGACTGAAGCTTTCTTT.

This clonotype was observed a handful of times. V gene TRBV6-1 combines with J gene TRBJ2-1, with 8 bases fitting TRBD1. The junction had 6 bases not matched to a gene; V was cut back by 4 bases and J by 4 bases. The CDR3 length is 15 residues. Per germline, CDR1 MNHNS and CDR2 SASEGT. The DNA for the CDR3 is TGTGCCAGCAGTGGGGACAGGACACCTTACAATGAGCAGTTCTTC. This translates into CASSGDRTPYNEQFF.

This clonotype was seen at least ten times. The chain recombines TRBV28 with TRBJ2-3; TRBD1 aligns across 7 bases. The germline V gene encodes CDR1 MDHEN and CDR2 SYDVKM. The CDR3 loop spans 15 amino acids. Trimming took 3 bases from V and 3 from J; bases not matched to a gene: 6. Here the CDR3 reads CASSFLKGATDTQYF. CDR3 in DNA: TGTGCCAGCAGTTTTCTCAAGGGGGCGACAGATACGCAGTATTTT.

The chain links TRBV28 to TRBJ1-2; D uncertain. The V gene's germline CDR1 is MDHEN and CDR2 SYDVKM. Trimming removed 4 bases from V and 2 bases from J, with 5 bases in between. The CDR3 has 12 residues. The DNA of the CDR3 is TGTGCCAGCAGTTGGTGGAACTATGGCTACACCTTC. Protein sequence: CASSWWNYGYTF.